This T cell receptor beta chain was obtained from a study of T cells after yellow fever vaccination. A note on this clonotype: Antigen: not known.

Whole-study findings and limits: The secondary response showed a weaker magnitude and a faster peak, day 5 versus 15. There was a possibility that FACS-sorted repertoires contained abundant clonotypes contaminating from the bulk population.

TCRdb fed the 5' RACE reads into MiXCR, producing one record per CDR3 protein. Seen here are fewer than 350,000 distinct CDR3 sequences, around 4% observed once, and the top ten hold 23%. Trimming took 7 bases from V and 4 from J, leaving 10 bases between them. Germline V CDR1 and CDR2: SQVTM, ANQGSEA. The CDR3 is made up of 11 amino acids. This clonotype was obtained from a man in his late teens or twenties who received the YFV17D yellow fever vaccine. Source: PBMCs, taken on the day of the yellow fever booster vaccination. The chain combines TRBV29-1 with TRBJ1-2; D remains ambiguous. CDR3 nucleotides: TGCAGCGCCCTGGGCATCTATGGCTACACCTTC. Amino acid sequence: CSALGIYGYTF.